This T cell receptor (beta chain) was sequenced in a study of blood T cell repertoires in COVID-19. Germline V CDR1 and CDR2: LGHNA, YSLEER. Unmatched junction bases numbered 7, after V lost 0 bases and J lost 8 bases. This CDR3 has 15 amino acids. Cohorts were based on clinical histories the participants reported. Per the authors' pipeline: How many nucleated cells were present was estimated from reference gene primer amplification. TCRdb keeps only in-frame clones here, not all; method: immunoSEQ multiplex PCR. V, J and clone size are those of that table, while D and trimming were read from the DNA. The sample carries about 330,000 clones, 92% recorded once.

This receptor was obtained from a woman aged 25-40 years who had recovered from COVID-19. Sequenced input: PBMCs or T cells enriched from blood (not recorded which). The rearrangement links TRBV4-3 to TRBJ2-4; 7 bases align to TRBD1. Here the CDR3 DNA reads TGCGCCAGCAGCCAAGATCGTGTAACAGGGGACATTCAGTACTTC. Its protein product is CASSQDRVTGDIQYF.